This T cell receptor beta chain derives from a study of blood T cell repertoires in COVID-19. Looking at the study overall: COVID-19 samples collected from the United States, Italy and Spain covered acute and convalescent phases. PBMCs, B-cell-depleted T cells, or T cells were the source of the cDNA or gDNA that made up the material.

Original data processing: It was from reference gene primer amplification that nucleated cell counts were estimated. Sequencing used immunoSEQ multiplex PCR; TCRdb keeps in-frame clones, though not all of them. For V, J and clone size, that table is used; D and trimming come from the DNA. Counted here are approximately 300,000 clones, about 93% occurring once; the ten biggest clones make up roughly 6.8%. The Seattle patients, enrolled during active infection, were followed longitudinally. Material for sequencing was peripheral blood. This TCR derives from a woman younger than 45 with COVID-19, enrolled during active disease.

The CDR3 loop is CASSLPGWTQHF. For the CDR3, the DNA is TGTGCCAGCAGTTTACCGGGTTGGACCCAGCATTTT. The genes are TRBV28 and TRBJ1-5; D is ambiguous. CDR1 and CDR2 from the germline V gene are MDHEN and SYDVKM. V lost 2 bases and J 11 bases, leaving 10 bases between the germline ends. CDR3 size: 12 residues.